A single sample gave rise to the 26 T cell receptor beta chains below, sequenced in a study of CD8+CD57+ T cells in acquired aplastic anemia. Only patients with CD8+CD57+ cell expansion on flow cytometry were chosen for sequencing. Genomic DNA, serving as template, underwent TCR beta VDJ and CDR3 profiling. TCRdb fed the reads into MiXCR, producing one record per CDR3 protein. The sample has fewer than 250,000 distinct CDR3 sequences; less than 60% are singletons. Sequenced sample: sorted CD4+, CD8+, or CD8+CD57+ T cells (not recorded which) from PBMCs. These receptors all come from a human donor with aplastic anemia.

This clonotype was seen many times. J is TRBJ1-1 and V is TRBV7-6; D call uncertain. The CDR3 covers 13 residues. V was pared by 4 bases and J by 5 bases, with 11 bases between. Germline CDR1 reads SGHVS; CDR2 reads FNYEAQ. DNA for the CDR3: TGTGCCAGCAGCTCTCGTCGGGGAACTGAAGCTTTCTTT. It codes for CASSSRRGTEAFF.

This clonotype was observed a few times. The J gene is TRBJ2-3, the V gene TRBV30; D remains unclear. The germline V gene encodes CDR1 GTSNPN and CDR2 SVGIG (reference sequence). V was shortened by 3 bases and J by 2 bases, with 6 bases between the two germline ends. The CDR3 is made up of 12 amino acids. The CDR3 DNA sequence: TGTGCCTGGAGGGGCGTCACAGATACGCAGTATTTT. Protein sequence: CAWRGVTDTQYF.

By its share, this clonotype is medium-sized. The V call is TRBV29-1, the J call TRBJ2-2, with TRBD1 matching over 7 bases. Germline-derived CDR1 and CDR2 are SQVTM and ANQGSEA. With 3 bases clipped from V and 1 base from J, the junction kept 2 bases outside the gene matches. This CDR3 comprises 14 residues. CDR3 region: CSVEWTGNTGELFF. CDR3 sequence (DNA): TGCAGCGTTGAGTGGACAGGGAACACCGGGGAGCTGTTTTTT.

This clonotype was recorded many times. The chain recombines TRBV2 with TRBJ1-2, with 8 positions matching TRBD1. CDR3 length: 15 amino acids. The germline gives CDR1 SNHLY, CDR2 FYNNEI. V lost 1 base, J lost 2 bases, and 3 bases stayed unmatched. This CDR3 is CASSEGTGKNYGYTF. The CDR3, as DNA: TGTGCCAGCAGTGAAGGGACAGGGAAAAACTATGGCTACACCTTC.

The V and J genes are TRBV12-3 or TRBV12-4 and TRBJ1-2, with 7 bases that match TRBD1. Losses at the gene ends were 3 bases for V and 6 bases for J; bases not matched to a gene: 10. The CDR3 runs 15 residues. Here the CDR3 reads CASSLGDSPWHGYTF. The CDR3 nucleotides are TGTGCCAGCAGTTTGGGGGACAGCCCTTGGCATGGCTACACCTTC.

CDR3 in DNA: TGTGCCAGCAGCTCCCAGGGGTTAGTGAACGAGCAGTACTTC. It is translated as CASSSQGLVNEQYF. The chain is built from TRBV3-1 and TRBJ2-7; TRBD1 might be the D (6 bases). CDR1 is LGHDT and CDR2 is YNNKEL in the germline V gene (reference sequence). Trimming took off 5 bases at V and 5 bases at J, with 16 bases between the two ends. The CDR3 has 14 residues.

This clonotype was counted many times. The V gene is TRBV29-1, the J gene TRBJ2-7; D is perhaps TRBD1 (5 bases). Deletions cut 7 bases from V and 0 bases from J, with 13 bases between. The germline gives CDR1 SQVTM, CDR2 ANQGSEA. This CDR3 is 13 amino acids long. CDR3 coding DNA: TGCAGCGGGGCAGACAGCGACTCCTACGAGCAGTACTTC. It specifies CSGADSDSYEQYF.

This clonotype is a singleton in its sample. J is TRBJ2-1 and V is TRBV5-1; tentative D call: TRBD1 (5 bases). V lost 0 bases and J 6 bases, leaving 13 bases between the germline ends. The CDR3 is 15 amino acids. CDR1 is SGHRS, CDR2 YFSETQ, per germline. The DNA for the CDR3 is TGCGCCAGCAGCTTGGTAGGGGCTACTGGCAATGAGCAGTTCTTC. Protein sequence: CASSLVGATGNEQFF.

The table lists this clonotype with a few counts. A much larger clone lies one base from this, so it may be a read error. The rearrangement uses TRBV11-3 and TRBJ2-2, with TRBD2 matching over 10 bases. The CDR3 is 17 amino acids. V lost 3 bases to trimming and J lost 3 bases; unmatched junction nucleotides: 7. Germline CDR1 SGHNT, CDR2 YENEEA. The CDR3 DNA follows: TGTGCCAGCAGCTTCAGAGGTACTAGCGGGGACACCGGGGAGCTGTTTTTT. Protein: CASSFRGTSGDTGELFF.

The J gene is TRBJ1-1, the V gene TRBV2; possible D gene TRBD1, 5 bases. The germline gives CDR1 SNHLY, CDR2 FYNNEI. The CDR3 extends over 13 amino acids. Trimming took 10 bases from V and 4 from J, leaving 16 bases between them. CDR3 nucleotides: TGTGCCACCGGGGCGGGATTCTCCACTGAAGCTTTCTTT. It encodes CATGAGFSTEAFF.

This chain connects TRBV10-3 to TRBJ1-6; D gene unclear. This CDR3 has 16 amino acids. With 0 bases removed from V and 6 bases from J, the gap between germline ends came to 12 bases. CDR1 ENHRY and CDR2 SYGVKD come from the germline V gene. CDR3 in amino acids: CAISESPTRANSPLHF. CDR3 bases: TGTGCCATCAGTGAGTCCCCGACGCGCGCTAATTCACCCCTCCACTTT.

This clonotype came up many times. The chain recombines TRBV2 with TRBJ1-2; the D is unclear. Germline V CDR1 and CDR2: SNHLY, FYNNEI. Trimming took off 3 bases at V and 4 bases at J, with 15 bases between the two ends. This CDR3 is 15 amino acids long. The CDR3 loop is CASSEERAVAYGYTF. DNA for the CDR3: TGTGCCAGCAGTGAGGAAAGAGCAGTCGCCTATGGCTACACCTTC.

The chain carries TRBV2 and TRBJ1-6; 7 nucleotides line up with TRBD1. The CDR3 has 15 residues. Germline CDR1 SNHLY, CDR2 FYNNEI. V trimming: 6 bases; J trimming: 6 bases; junction bases outside the gene matches: 8. The CDR3 nucleotides are TGTGCCAGCAGGGGAGGACAGGCTCTTAATTCACCCCTCCACTTT. Protein sequence: CASRGGQALNSPLHF.

The V call is TRBV5-1, the J call TRBJ1-2; D gene uncertain. V was cut by 1 base and J by 1 base, with 11 bases left in between. CDR3 length: 15 residues. Germline V CDR1 and CDR2: SGHRS, YFSETQ. CDR3: CASSLRSDDNYGYTF. The CDR3 DNA reads as TGCGCCAGCAGCTTGCGTTCGGACGATAACTATGGCTACACCTTC.

Only a few counts were recorded for this clonotype. The chain has TRBV19 and TRBJ2-7, with D perhaps matching TRBD1 (5 bases). Trimming took 0 bases from V and 4 from J, leaving 16 bases between them. The CDR3 is 16 residues long. Germline values: CDR1 LNHDA, CDR2 SQIVND (reference sequence). The CDR3 region is CASSIDGARSEYEQYF. The CDR3 DNA reads TGTGCCAGTAGTATAGATGGGGCCAGATCGGAATACGAGCAGTACTTC.

This clonotype appeared many times. The chain employs TRBV5-1 and TRBJ1-1, with D possibly TRBD1 on 5 matching bases. There are 14 residues in the CDR3. V was clipped by 2 bases and J by 7 bases, with 15 bases between them. Germline CDR1 SGHRS, CDR2 YFSETQ. CDR3 amino acids: CASSFAGRVGEAFF. CDR3 sequence (DNA): TGCGCCAGCAGCTTCGCAGGGCGGGTAGGTGAAGCTTTCTTT.

The V and J genes are TRBV19 and TRBJ2-3, with 9 bases identical to TRBD1. Germline CDR1 LNHDA, CDR2 SQIVND (reference sequence). The CDR3 totals 16 residues. V trimming: 6 bases; J trimming: 1 base; junction bases outside the gene matches: 8. CDR3 DNA sequence: TGTGCCAGTAGGGGAAGGACAGGGGTCGGCACAGATACGCAGTATTTT. Residues: CASRGRTGVGTDTQYF.

This clonotype appeared many times. CDR3 bases: TGTGCCAGCTCACCACTAACAGGGACACAAGAGACCCAGTACTTC. Its translation: CASSPLTGTQETQYF. The rearrangement uses TRBV18 and TRBJ2-5; TRBD1 might be the D (6 bases). CDR3 length equals 15 residues. V was shortened by 1 base and J by 2 bases, with 11 bases between the two germline ends. Germline CDR1 and CDR2: KGHSH and LQKENI.

The genes are TRBV7-2 and TRBJ1-1; D call uncertain. The germline CDR1 and CDR2 sequences are SGHTA and FQGNSA. V lost 4 bases to trimming and J lost 12 bases, with 9 bases between them. The CDR3 totals 10 residues. The CDR3 DNA is TGTGCCAGCAGCTCGCGGGGTCCTTTCTTT. Its translation: CASSSRGPFF.

This clonotype was picked up many times. The J gene is TRBJ2-3, the V gene TRBV4-1; no firm D call. Looked up from germline, CDR1 is MGHRA and CDR2 is YSYEKL. CDR3 length: 13 amino acids. V lost 3 bases and J 5 bases, leaving 9 bases between the germline ends. The CDR3 sequence is CASSHSFLDTQYF. The CDR3 nucleotides are TGCGCCAGCAGCCACTCCTTCTTAGATACGCAGTATTTT.

The rearrangement uses TRBV29-1 and TRBJ2-4; D ambiguous. The CDR3 totals 13 residues. Deletions cut 7 bases from V and 7 bases from J, with 17 bases between. In germline, CDR1 is SQVTM, CDR2 ANQGSEA. CDR3 coding DNA: TGCAGCGCTAACGCCCCTCCAGGCAACATTCAGTACTTC. Protein product: CSANAPPGNIQYF.

This clonotype was counted at least ten times. V and J are TRBV6-5 and TRBJ1-6; TRBD1 is a possible D gene (5 bases). CDR3 length: 16 amino acids. Trimming shortened V by 2 bases and J by 6 bases, and 14 bases separated the two germline ends. The germline V gene encodes CDR1 MNHEY and CDR2 SVGAGI. CDR3 residues: CASSYTAGSSNSPLHF. The DNA of the CDR3 is TGTGCCAGCAGTTACACCGCAGGGTCCAGTAATTCACCCCTCCACTTT.

This clonotype was seen many times. The rearrangement links TRBV15 to TRBJ1-1; the D gene is possibly TRBD1 (5 bases). The CDR3 length is 15 residues. Germline V lookup: CDR1 LNHNV, CDR2 YYDKDF (reference sequence). Trimming took 3 bases from V and 1 from J, leaving 12 bases between them. The CDR3 loop is CATSRGGETNTEAFF. In DNA form, the CDR3 reads TGTGCCACCAGCAGGGGGGGGGAGACGAACACTGAAGCTTTCTTT. Together with reference TRBV15 and TRBJ1-1, the CDR3 gives the full variable domain: DAMVIQNPRYQVTQFGKPVTLSCSQTLNHNVMYWYQQKSSQAPKLLFHYYDKDFNNEADTPDNFQSRRPNTSFCFLDIRSPGLGDTAMYLCATSRGGETNTEAFFGQGTRLTVV.

The chain uses TRBV19 and TRBJ1-5; D is possibly TRBD1 (5 bases). The CDR3 covers 15 residues. The V end was cut by 0 bases, the J end by 7 bases, with 13 bases between. CDR1 LNHDA and CDR2 SQIVND come from the germline V gene (reference sequence). CDR3 nucleotides: TGTGCCAGTAGTATAGATGGGGGAGTAGGACAGCCCCAGCATTTT. As protein: CASSIDGGVGQPQHF.

This clonotype was seen once. V and J are TRBV11-2 and TRBJ1-5; D gene unclear. V lost 5 bases to trimming and J lost 6 bases, with 11 bases between them. This CDR3 has 13 amino acids. Germline V lookup: CDR1 SGHAT, CDR2 FQNNGV. The CDR3 sequence: CASSLDRLQPQHF. The CDR3 DNA is TGTGCCAGCAGCCTGGACCGGCTTCAGCCCCAGCATTTT.

Many counts were recorded for this clonotype. V is TRBV20-1 and J is TRBJ1-2; possible D gene TRBD1, 6 bases. Germline loops: CDR1 DFQATT, CDR2 SNEGSKA (reference sequence). This CDR3 is built from 15 residues. Trimming left V 0 bases short and J 8 bases short, with 19 bases between. CDR3 sequence (DNA): TGCAGTGCTAGAGACTTGGAGAATGCAGGGGCCGGCTACACCTTC. It encodes CSARDLENAGAGYTF.